This TCR beta chain is drawn from a study of T cell responses to AZD1222 COVID-19 vaccine. Regarding the study as a whole: In a largely white British group with more females than males, clonal diversity was possibly underestimated. Just a handful of people given AZD1222 tested seropositive at baseline. Unmutated variant regions reportedly attract nearly half of all spike-specific TCRs.

Libraries were prepared by immunoSEQ multiplex PCR; TCRdb keeps only in-frame clonotypes and omits some of them. The sample lists fewer than 50,000 clones; 90% were seen once. This CDR3 has 17 amino acids. V was pared by 1 base and J by 3 bases, with 10 bases of the junction left unmatched. Germline loops: CDR1 SGHTA, CDR2 FQGNSA. A word on this clone: Its antigen is currently unknown.

The sequences come from peripheral blood, collected 28 days after the second AZD1222 dose. V gene TRBV7-2 combines with J gene TRBJ1-2; 8 nucleotides match TRBD1. The TCR was taken from an adult who received the AZD1222 COVID-19 vaccine. CDR3 residues: CASSLEAGGAFHYGYTF. The DNA for the CDR3 is TGTGCCAGCAGCTTAGAAGCAGGGGGCGCTTTTCACTATGGCTACACCTTC.